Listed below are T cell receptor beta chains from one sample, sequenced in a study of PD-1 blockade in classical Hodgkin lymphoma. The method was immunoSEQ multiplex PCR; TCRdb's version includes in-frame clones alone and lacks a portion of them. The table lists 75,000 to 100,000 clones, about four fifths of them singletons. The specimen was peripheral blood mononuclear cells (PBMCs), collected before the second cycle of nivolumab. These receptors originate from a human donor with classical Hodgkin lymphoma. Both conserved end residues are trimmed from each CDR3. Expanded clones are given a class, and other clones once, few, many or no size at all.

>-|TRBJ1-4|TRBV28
ASSFGGLSEKLF
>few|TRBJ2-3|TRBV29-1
SVEGGGGGGTDTQY
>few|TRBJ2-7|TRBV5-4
ASSITGTSFSYEQY
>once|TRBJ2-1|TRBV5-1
ASSFPSGSNEQF
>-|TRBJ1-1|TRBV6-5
ASSFLGRVNTEAF
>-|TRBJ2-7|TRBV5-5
ASSLVGTYEQY
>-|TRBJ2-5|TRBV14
ASSQGTSFLGETQY
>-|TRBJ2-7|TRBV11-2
ASSVRQDSYEQY
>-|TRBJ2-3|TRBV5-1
ASRTSGNTDTQY
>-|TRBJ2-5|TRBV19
ASRPSQRGETQY
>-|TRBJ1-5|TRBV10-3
AISGTPSGDQPQH
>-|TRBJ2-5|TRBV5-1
ASSLQQETQY
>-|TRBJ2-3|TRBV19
ASNGGRADTQY
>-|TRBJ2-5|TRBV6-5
ASSPLGVRSETQY
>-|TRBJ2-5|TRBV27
ASSLGLAEETQY
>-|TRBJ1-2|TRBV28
ASCSSGGGYGYT
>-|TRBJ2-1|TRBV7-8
ASSSYAMGSSYNEQF
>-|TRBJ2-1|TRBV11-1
ASRFGLAPHNEQF